These 27 T cell receptor beta chains were all obtained from the same sample, sequenced in a study of cytomegalovirus exposure and HLA in healthy donors. With 60 Vbeta and 13 Jbeta primers, the PCR was carried out. Assay used: immunoSEQ multiplex PCR; TCRdb lists only in-frame clones, some missing. Here the sample spans around 100,000 clones, 74% being singletons. The specimen sequenced was PBMCs. These TCRs come from a man aged 45-65 years in good health and CMV-seropositive.

V gene TRBV5-1 combines with J gene TRBJ2-3; D ambiguous. The CDR3 spans 12 residues. Per germline, CDR1 SGHRS and CDR2 YFSETQ. V lost 4 bases, J lost 5 bases, and 8 bases lay in between. CDR3 in DNA: TGCGCCAGCAGCGTAGACTTAGATACGCAGTATTTT. Translation: CASSVDLDTQYF.

The chain joins TRBV6-1 to TRBJ2-3; tentatively, D is TRBD2 (5 bases). The V gene lost 4 bases and the J gene lost 2 bases, with 13 bases spanning the gap. The germline gives CDR1 MNHNS, CDR2 SASEGT. This CDR3 comprises 15 residues. The CDR3 loop is CASSGPGYITDTQYF. The CDR3 DNA reads TGTGCCAGCAGTGGCCCGGGGTATATCACAGATACGCAGTATTTT.

In the case of this clone: Germline and junction disagree at one end, which may indicate a read error. The V gene is TRBV5-6, the J gene TRBJ2-5, with a tentative D call TRBD1 (6 bases). Germline loops: CDR1 SGHDT, CDR2 YYEEEE. CDR3 size: 17 residues. This CDR3 is CASSKFRGKETQVTQYF. Here the CDR3 DNA reads TGTGCCAGCAGCAAGTTCAGGGGTAAAGAGACCCAAGTGACCCAGTACTTC.

The genes are TRBV5-1 and TRBJ2-5; TRBD2 matches 11 bases. The CDR3 is 17 residues long. V gave up 3 bases and J gave up 2 bases; unmatched junction bases: 9. CDR1 and CDR2 (germline): SGHRS, YFSETQ. The CDR3 coding sequence is TGCGCCAGCAGCTGGGGGACTAGCGGAGGCTTTCAAGAGACCCAGTACTTC. Its translation: CASSWGTSGGFQETQYF. The whole variable domain, remainder taken from reference TRBV5-1 and TRBJ2-5, is KAGVTQTPRYLIKTRGQQVTLSCSPISGHRSVSWYQQTPGQGLQFLFEYFSETQRNKGNFPGRFSGRQFSNSRSEMNVSTLELGDSALYLCASSWGTSGGFQETQYFGPGTRLLVL.

The chain uses TRBV19 and TRBJ2-5; D is undetermined. The CDR3 length is 13 residues. The germline CDR1 and CDR2 sequences are LNHDA and SQIVND (reference sequence). Trimming shortened V by 4 bases and J by 0 bases, and 6 bases separated the two germline ends. The CDR3 loop is CASSNGYQETQYF. The CDR3 nucleotides are TGTGCCAGTAGTAATGGCTACCAAGAGACCCAGTACTTC.

A single count supports this clone. Here the CDR3 reads CASATYSFDTIYF. CDR3 sequence (DNA): TGCGCCAGCGCCACTTACTCATTCGACACCATATATTTT. This rearrangement joins TRBV4-1 to TRBJ1-3; D ambiguous. The CDR3 consists of 13 residues. Germline V gene data show CDR1 as MGHRA and CDR2 as YSYEKL. Trimming cost V 8 bases and J 8 bases, with 16 bases left between them.

The chain combines TRBV6-1 with TRBJ2-1; 16 bases are a match to TRBD2. V shed 10 bases, J shed 15 bases, and the junction held 15 bases outside the gene matches. This CDR3 comprises 15 residues. Germline values: CDR1 MNHNS, CDR2 SASEGT. CDR3 residues: CAIFNTGTSGGAGFF. CDR3 in DNA: TGTGCCATCTTTAATACCGGGACTAGCGGGGGGGCTGGGTTCTTC.

This clone is medium-sized by share. Other DNA sequences in the sample encode the same CDR3. V is TRBV19 and J is TRBJ2-7, with 10 bases lining up with TRBD1. Germline V CDR1 and CDR2: LNHDA, SQIVND (reference sequence). The CDR3 contains 15 residues. Losses at the gene ends were 3 bases for V and 2 bases for J; bases not matched to a gene: 4. This CDR3 is CASSMGQGRPYEQYF. The CDR3 coding sequence is TGTGCCAGTAGTATGGGACAGGGGCGTCCCTACGAGCAGTACTTC.

This clone was observed once. The V call is TRBV5-6, the J call TRBJ1-2; 8 nucleotides align to TRBD1. Germline lookup yields CDR1 SGHDT and CDR2 YYEEEE. J was trimmed by 5 bases and V by 4 bases; bases with no gene match: 7. This CDR3 comprises 14 residues. The CDR3 loop is CASSPGQGLYGYTF. The CDR3 DNA reads TGTGCCAGCAGCCCCGGACAGGGCCTGTATGGCTACACCTTC.

The chain is built from TRBV6-5 and TRBJ1-2; weak D call: TRBD1 (5 bases). V lost 4 bases, J lost 7 bases, and 16 bases lay in between. Germline V lookup: CDR1 MNHEY, CDR2 SVGAGI. This CDR3 region has 14 residues. The CDR3 sequence: CASSFGGLVGGYTF. The CDR3 nucleotides read TGTGCCAGCAGTTTTGGGGGGTTAGTGGGTGGCTACACCTTC.

The chain links TRBV6-5 to TRBJ1-2, with 10 bases that match TRBD1. This CDR3 region has 14 residues. Germline trimming cut 5 bases from V and 5 bases from J; bases unmatched to any gene: 5. Germline V gene data show CDR1 as MNHEY and CDR2 as SVGAGI. CDR3 nucleotides: TGTGCCAGCAGTCGGGACAGGGGAGGGTATGGCTACACCTTC. This encodes CASSRDRGGYGYTF.

The chain recombines TRBV19 with TRBJ1-1; possible D gene TRBD1, 5 bases. From germline, CDR1 is LNHDA and CDR2 SQIVND (reference sequence). This CDR3 has 14 amino acids. V was clipped by 2 bases and J by 4 bases, with 11 bases between them. DNA for the CDR3: TGTGCCAGTAGTATAAGGACACCCCCCACTGAAGCTTTCTTT. Translated: CASSIRTPPTEAFF.

The chain recombines TRBV2 with TRBJ2-2; D gene uncertain. This CDR3 contains 14 residues. Per germline, CDR1 SNHLY and CDR2 FYNNEI. V was pared by 3 bases and J by 5 bases, with 10 bases between. Here the CDR3 reads CASSERLRTGELFF. The CDR3 DNA reads TGTGCCAGCAGTGAGCGTTTGCGGACCGGGGAGCTGTTTTTT.

The chain carries TRBV6-8 and TRBJ1-1; tentatively, D is TRBD1 (5 bases). The ends were cut back, 0 bases at V and 1 base at J, with 9 bases in the middle. The length of the CDR3 is 15 residues. The germline V gene has CDR1 MNHGY and CDR2 SAAAGT. DNA of the CDR3: TGTGCCAGCAGTTACTCGGGGAGGGGGAACACTGAAGCTTTCTTT. Protein product: CASSYSGRGNTEAFF.

This clone was counted a few times. The chain has TRBV2 and TRBJ1-1, with D perhaps TRBD1 (5 bases). Germline CDR1 SNHLY, CDR2 FYNNEI. V lost 6 bases, J lost 1 base, and 9 bases lay in between. The CDR3 is made up of 13 amino acids. The CDR3 here is CASRGEANTEAFF. CDR3 nucleotide sequence: TGTGCCAGCAGGGGGGAGGCGAACACTGAAGCTTTCTTT.

V is TRBV6-4 and J is TRBJ2-1, with 9 bases aligning to TRBD2. The V gene's germline CDR1 is MRHNA and CDR2 SNTAGT. V lost 5 bases to trimming and J lost 4 bases; unmatched junction nucleotides: 3. The CDR3 is 14 amino acids. The CDR3 DNA follows: TGTGCCAGCAGTTTACTAGCGGGTTACAATGAGCAGTTCTTC. It specifies CASSLLAGYNEQFF.

The DNA of the CDR3 is TGTGCCAGCAGTTCGACCGCGGGGGAGCAGTACTTC. Amino acid sequence: CASSSTAGEQYF. The chain is built from TRBV6-5 and TRBJ2-7; possibly TRBD2 for D (6 bases). Germline CDR1 and CDR2: MNHEY and SVGAGI. V shed 4 bases and J shed 7 bases, with 11 bases lying between them. The CDR3 sequence is 12 residues long.

J is TRBJ1-1 and V is TRBV5-1; tentative D call: TRBD1 (5 bases). Germline CDR1 reads SGHRS; CDR2 reads YFSETQ. The CDR3 covers 14 residues. V lost 4 bases and J lost 4, with 14 bases in between. The CDR3 DNA sequence: TGCGCCAGCAGCCCCCAAGACAGTACCACTGAAGCTTTCTTT. It yields the protein CASSPQDSTTEAFF.

This sequence joins TRBV7-9 and TRBJ1-1, with D maybe TRBD1 (5 bases). Germline-derived CDR1 and CDR2 are SEHNR and FQNEAQ (reference sequence). V was pared by 4 bases and J by 1 base, with 13 bases between. CDR3 size: 15 residues. Here the CDR3 reads CASSWYGRANTEAFF. The CDR3 nucleotides are TGTGCCAGCAGCTGGTATGGCAGGGCGAACACTGAAGCTTTCTTT. The full variable domain, completed using reference TRBV7-9 and TRBJ1-1, is DTGVSQNPRHKITKRGQNVTFRCDPISEHNRLYWYRQTLGQGPEFLTYFQNEAQLEKSRLLSDRFSAERPKGSFSTLEIQRTEQGDSAMYLCASSWYGRANTEAFFGQGTRLTVV.

The V call is TRBV10-3, the J call TRBJ2-3; TRBD2 is a possible D gene (5 bases). The germline V gene has CDR1 ENHRY and CDR2 SYGVKD. V lost 10 bases to trimming and J lost 5 bases, with 19 bases between them. The CDR3 totals 14 residues. The CDR3 DNA reads as TGTGCCACCTCCCTAGCCAATCGGGGAGATACGCAGTATTTT. Translating gives CATSLANRGDTQYF.

The chain recombines TRBV9 with TRBJ1-5; weak D call: TRBD1 (5 bases). Trimming removed 4 bases at V and 3 bases at J, with 11 bases between. CDR1 and CDR2 from the germline V gene are SGDLS and YYNGEE. The CDR3 consists of 14 residues. This chain's CDR3 is CASSRGDTNQPQHF. Written as DNA, the CDR3 is TGTGCCAGCAGCCGGGGGGATACCAATCAGCCCCAGCATTTT.

This clone showed up just once. The V and J genes are TRBV5-1 and TRBJ1-1; 8 bases are shared with TRBD1. The CDR3 has 14 amino acids. V shed 3 bases and J 4 bases; nucleotides not matched to a gene: 5. Germline assignment: CDR1 SGHRS and CDR2 YFSETQ. The CDR3 protein is CASSWTGRVTEAFF. The CDR3 bases are TGCGCCAGCAGCTGGACAGGGAGGGTCACTGAAGCTTTCTTT.

This clone occurred once. V and J are TRBV5-1 and TRBJ1-1; D is perhaps TRBD1 (5 bases). CDR1 is SGHRS, CDR2 YFSETQ, per germline. The CDR3 runs to 14 residues. V lost 4 bases, J lost 4 bases, and 14 bases lay in between. The CDR3 reads CASSLQPGGTEAFF. CDR3 nucleotides: TGCGCCAGCAGCCTCCAACCCGGGGGCACTGAAGCTTTCTTT.

The chain carries TRBV5-1 and TRBJ2-7; the D is unclear. Germline V gene sequence: CDR1 SGHRS, CDR2 YFSETQ. The CDR3 totals 13 residues. V lost 5 bases and J 0 bases, leaving 9 bases between the germline ends. The CDR3 DNA reads as TGCGCCAGCAGACCCGTCAGCTCCTACGAGCAGTACTTC. Translating it yields CASRPVSSYEQYF.

A single count supports this clone. This chain joins TRBV19 and TRBJ1-2, with 8 bases identical to TRBD1. V shed 6 bases and J 7 bases; nucleotides not matched to a gene: 7. CDR1 is LNHDA, CDR2 SQIVND, per germline (reference sequence). The CDR3 has 13 residues. The CDR3 bases are TGTGCCAGTAGGGCAGGGGGCATTGGTGGCTACACCTTC. Amino acids: CASRAGGIGGYTF. The variable domain in full, completed from reference TRBV19 and TRBJ1-2, reads DGGITQSPKYLFRKEGQNVTLSCEQNLNHDAMYWYRQDPGQGLRLIYYSQIVNDFQKGDIAEGYSVSREKKESFPLTVTSAQKNPTAFYLCASRAGGIGGYTFGSGTRLTVV.

This clone was counted between two and nine times. The CDR3 DNA is TGTGCCAGCAGCGTAGGACAGGGCAAATGGGAGCAGTACTTC. This gives the protein CASSVGQGKWEQYF. The chain has TRBV9 and TRBJ2-7; TRBD1 matches 7 bases. This CDR3 has 14 residues. In germline, CDR1 is SGDLS, CDR2 YYNGEE. The trim removed 0 bases at V and 7 bases at J, leaving 7 bases unmatched.

This clone has more than one count but fewer than ten. This chain joins TRBV5-1 and TRBJ2-7; tentative D call: TRBD2 (5 bases). The CDR3 runs 15 residues. The V and J ends lost 1 base and 2 bases respectively, with 13 bases between them. Germline lookup yields CDR1 SGHRS and CDR2 YFSETQ. The CDR3 loop is CASSLLPDSPYEQYF. The CDR3 nucleotides read TGCGCCAGCAGCTTGTTACCGGACTCCCCCTACGAGCAGTACTTC.